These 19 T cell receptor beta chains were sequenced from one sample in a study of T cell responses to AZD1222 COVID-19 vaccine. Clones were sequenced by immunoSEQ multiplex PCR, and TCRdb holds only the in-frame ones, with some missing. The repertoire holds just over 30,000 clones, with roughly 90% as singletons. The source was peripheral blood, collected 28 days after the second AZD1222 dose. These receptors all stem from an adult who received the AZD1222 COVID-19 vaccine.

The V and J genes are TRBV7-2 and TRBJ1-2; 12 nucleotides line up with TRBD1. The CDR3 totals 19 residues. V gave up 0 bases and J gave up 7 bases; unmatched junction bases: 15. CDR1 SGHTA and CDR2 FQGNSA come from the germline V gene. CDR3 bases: TGTGCCAGCAGCTTAGCTACCGGGACAGGGGGCCGCAAGCGGAGTGGCTACACCTTC. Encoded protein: CASSLATGTGGRKRSGYTF.

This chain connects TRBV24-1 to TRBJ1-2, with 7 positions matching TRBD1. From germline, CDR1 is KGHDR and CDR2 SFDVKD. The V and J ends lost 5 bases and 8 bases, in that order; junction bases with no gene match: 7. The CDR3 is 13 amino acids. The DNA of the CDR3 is TGTGCCACCAGTGCCCGACAGGGAGGGGGCTACACCTTC. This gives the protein CATSARQGGGYTF.

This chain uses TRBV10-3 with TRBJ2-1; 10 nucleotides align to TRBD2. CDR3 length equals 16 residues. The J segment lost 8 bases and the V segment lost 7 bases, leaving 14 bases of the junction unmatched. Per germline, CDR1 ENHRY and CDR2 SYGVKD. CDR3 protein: CAIKKPLAGGFDEQFF. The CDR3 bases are TGTGCCATCAAGAAACCGTTAGCGGGGGGTTTCGATGAGCAGTTCTTC.

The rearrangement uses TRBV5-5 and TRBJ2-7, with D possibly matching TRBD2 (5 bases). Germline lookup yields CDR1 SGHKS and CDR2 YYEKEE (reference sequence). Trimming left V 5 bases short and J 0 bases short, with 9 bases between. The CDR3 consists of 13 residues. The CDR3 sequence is CASSPGSSYEQYF. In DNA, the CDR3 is TGTGCCAGCAGTCCGGGGAGCTCCTACGAGCAGTACTTC.

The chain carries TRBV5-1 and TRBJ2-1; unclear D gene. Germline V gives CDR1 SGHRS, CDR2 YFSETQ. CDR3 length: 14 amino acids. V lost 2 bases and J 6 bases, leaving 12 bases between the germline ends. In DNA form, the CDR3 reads TGCGCCAGCAGCTTATATGCAGGAACCAATGAGCAGTTCTTC. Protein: CASSLYAGTNEQFF.

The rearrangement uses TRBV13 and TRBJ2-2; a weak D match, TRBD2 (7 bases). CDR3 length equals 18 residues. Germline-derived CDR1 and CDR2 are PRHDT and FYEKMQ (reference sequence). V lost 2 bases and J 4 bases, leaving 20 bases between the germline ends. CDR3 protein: CASSLTLRGAQGTGELFF. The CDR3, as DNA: TGTGCCAGCAGCTTAACGTTACGGGGGGCGCAGGGCACCGGGGAGCTGTTTTTT.

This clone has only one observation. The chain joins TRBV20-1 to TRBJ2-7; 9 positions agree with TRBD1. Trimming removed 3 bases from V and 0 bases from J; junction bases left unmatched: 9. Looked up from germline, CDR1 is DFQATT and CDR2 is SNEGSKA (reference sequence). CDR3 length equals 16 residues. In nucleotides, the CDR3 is TGCAGTGCTAGTTCGGACAGGGGCTCTTCCTCCTACGAGCAGTACTTC. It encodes CSASSDRGSSSYEQYF.

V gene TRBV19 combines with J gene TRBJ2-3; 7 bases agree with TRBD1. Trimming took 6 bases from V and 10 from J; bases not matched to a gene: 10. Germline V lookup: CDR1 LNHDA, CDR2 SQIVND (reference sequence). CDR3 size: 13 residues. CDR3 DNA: TGTGCCAGTAGCCCACACCGACAGGGCTCGCAGTATTTT. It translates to CASSPHRQGSQYF.

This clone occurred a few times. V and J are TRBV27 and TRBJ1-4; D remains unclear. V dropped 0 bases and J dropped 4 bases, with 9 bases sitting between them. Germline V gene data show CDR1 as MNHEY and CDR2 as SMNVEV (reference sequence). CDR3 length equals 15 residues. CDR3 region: CASSLSSGINEKLFF. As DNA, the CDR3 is TGTGCCAGCAGTTTATCATCGGGGATTAATGAAAAACTGTTTTTT.

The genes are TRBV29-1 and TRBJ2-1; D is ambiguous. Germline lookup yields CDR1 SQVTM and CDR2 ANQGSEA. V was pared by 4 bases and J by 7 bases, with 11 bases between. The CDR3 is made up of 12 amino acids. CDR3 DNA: TGCAGCGTTGGACGAGCGCAAAATGAGCAGTTCTTC. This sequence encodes CSVGRAQNEQFF.

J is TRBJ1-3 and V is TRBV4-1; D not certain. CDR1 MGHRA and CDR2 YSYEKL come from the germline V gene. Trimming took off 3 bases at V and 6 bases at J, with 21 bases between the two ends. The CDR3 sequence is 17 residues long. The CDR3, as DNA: TGCGCCAGCAGCCACACCCAGTCACGGGGAAGGGAAAACACCATATATTTT. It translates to CASSHTQSRGRENTIYF.

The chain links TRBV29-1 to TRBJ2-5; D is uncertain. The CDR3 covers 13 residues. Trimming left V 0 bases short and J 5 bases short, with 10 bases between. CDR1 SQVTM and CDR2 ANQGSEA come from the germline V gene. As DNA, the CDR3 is TGCAGCGTTGAAGAAGGTCCCCAGGAGACCCAGTACTTC. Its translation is CSVEEGPQETQYF.

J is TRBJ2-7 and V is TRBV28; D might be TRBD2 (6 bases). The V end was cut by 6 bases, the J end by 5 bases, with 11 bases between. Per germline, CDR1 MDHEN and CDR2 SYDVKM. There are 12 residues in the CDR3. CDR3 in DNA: TGTGCCAGCAGGGGCGCGGGGAACGAGCAGTACTTC. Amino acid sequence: CASRGAGNEQYF.

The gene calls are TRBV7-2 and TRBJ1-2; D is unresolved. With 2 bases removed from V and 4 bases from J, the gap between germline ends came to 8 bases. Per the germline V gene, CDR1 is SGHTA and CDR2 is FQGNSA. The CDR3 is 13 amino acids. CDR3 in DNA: TGTGCCAGCAGCTTATTTGGCGGCTATGGCTACACCTTC. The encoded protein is CASSLFGGYGYTF.

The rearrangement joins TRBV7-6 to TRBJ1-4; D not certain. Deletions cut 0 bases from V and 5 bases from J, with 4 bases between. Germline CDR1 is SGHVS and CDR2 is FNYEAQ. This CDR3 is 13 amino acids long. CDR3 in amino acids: CASSLAPNEKLFF. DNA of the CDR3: TGTGCCAGCAGCTTAGCGCCGAATGAAAAACTGTTTTTT. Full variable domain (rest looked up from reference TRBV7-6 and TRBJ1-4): GAGVSQSPRYKVTKRGQDVALRCDPISGHVSLYWYRQALGQGPEFLTYFNYEAQQDKSGLPNDRFSAERPEGSISTLTIQRTEQRDSAMYRCASSLAPNEKLFFGSGTQLSVL.

In DNA form, the CDR3 reads TGCGCCAGCAGCCGGACAGGGTTATACACCGGGGAGCTGTTTTTT. Its translation is CASSRTGLYTGELFF. The chain recombines TRBV4-1 with TRBJ2-2; 8 positions agree with TRBD1. The V gene's germline CDR1 is MGHRA and CDR2 YSYEKL. The J segment lost 3 bases and the V segment lost 4 bases, leaving 4 bases of the junction unmatched. This CDR3 has 15 residues.

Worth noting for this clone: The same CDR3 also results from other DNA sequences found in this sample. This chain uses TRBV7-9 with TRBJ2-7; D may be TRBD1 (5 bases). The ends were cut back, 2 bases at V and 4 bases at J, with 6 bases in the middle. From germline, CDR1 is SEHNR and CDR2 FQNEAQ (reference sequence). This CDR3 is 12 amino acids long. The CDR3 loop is CASSLQGYEQYF. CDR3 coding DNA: TGTGCCAGCAGCTTACAGGGTTACGAGCAGTACTTC. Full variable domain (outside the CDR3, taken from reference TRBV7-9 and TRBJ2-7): DTGVSQNPRHKITKRGQNVTFRCDPISEHNRLYWYRQTLGQGPEFLTYFQNEAQLEKSRLLSDRFSAERPKGSFSTLEIQRTEQGDSAMYLCASSLQGYEQYFGPGTRLTVT.

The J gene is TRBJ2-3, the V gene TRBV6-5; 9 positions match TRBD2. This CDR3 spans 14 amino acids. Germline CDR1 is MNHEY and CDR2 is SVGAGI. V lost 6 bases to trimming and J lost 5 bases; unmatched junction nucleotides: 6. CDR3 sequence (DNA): TGTGCCAGCAGATTGGGACTAGCTGAAGATACGCAGTATTTT. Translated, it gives CASRLGLAEDTQYF.

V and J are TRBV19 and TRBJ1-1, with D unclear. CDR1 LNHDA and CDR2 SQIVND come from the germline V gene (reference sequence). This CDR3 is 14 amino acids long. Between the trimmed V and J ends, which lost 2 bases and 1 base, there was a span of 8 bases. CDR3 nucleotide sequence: TGTGCCAGTAGTATAAACTTGAGGAACACTGAAGCTTTCTTT. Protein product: CASSINLRNTEAFF. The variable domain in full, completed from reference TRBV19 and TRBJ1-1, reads DGGITQSPKYLFRKEGQNVTLSCEQNLNHDAMYWYRQDPGQGLRLIYYSQIVNDFQKGDIAEGYSVSREKKESFPLTVTSAQKNPTAFYLCASSINLRNTEAFFGQGTRLTVV.